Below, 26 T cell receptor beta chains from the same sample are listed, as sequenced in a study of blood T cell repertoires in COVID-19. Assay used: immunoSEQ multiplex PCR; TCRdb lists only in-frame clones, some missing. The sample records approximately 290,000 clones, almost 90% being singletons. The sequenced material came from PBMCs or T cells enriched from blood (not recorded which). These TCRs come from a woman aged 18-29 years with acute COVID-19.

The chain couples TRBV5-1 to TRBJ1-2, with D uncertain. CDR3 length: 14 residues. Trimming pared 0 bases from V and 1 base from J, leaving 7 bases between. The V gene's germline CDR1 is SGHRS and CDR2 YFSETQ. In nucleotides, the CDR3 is TGCGCCAGCAGCTTGGGGGCCGTTAACTATGGCTACACCTTC. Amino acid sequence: CASSLGAVNYGYTF.

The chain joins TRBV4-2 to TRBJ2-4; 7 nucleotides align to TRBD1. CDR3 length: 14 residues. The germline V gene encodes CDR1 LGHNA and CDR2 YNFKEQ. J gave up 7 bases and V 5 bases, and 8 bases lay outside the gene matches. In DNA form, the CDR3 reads TGTGCCAGCAGCGCCGGGACAGCCGGGAACATTCAGTACTTC. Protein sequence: CASSAGTAGNIQYF.

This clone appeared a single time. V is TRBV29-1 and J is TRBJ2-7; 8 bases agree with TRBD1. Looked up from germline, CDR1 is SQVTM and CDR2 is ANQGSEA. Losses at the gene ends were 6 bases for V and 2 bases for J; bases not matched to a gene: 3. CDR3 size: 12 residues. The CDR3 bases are TGCAGCGTCGAGGACAGGGCCTACGAGCAGTACTTC. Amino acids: CSVEDRAYEQYF.

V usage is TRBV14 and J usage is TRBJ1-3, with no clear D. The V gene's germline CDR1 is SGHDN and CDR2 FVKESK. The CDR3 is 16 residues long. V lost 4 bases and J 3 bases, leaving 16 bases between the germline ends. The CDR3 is CASSRYYRTDGNTIYF. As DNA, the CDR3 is TGTGCCAGCAGCCGATACTACCGAACGGATGGAAACACCATATATTTT.

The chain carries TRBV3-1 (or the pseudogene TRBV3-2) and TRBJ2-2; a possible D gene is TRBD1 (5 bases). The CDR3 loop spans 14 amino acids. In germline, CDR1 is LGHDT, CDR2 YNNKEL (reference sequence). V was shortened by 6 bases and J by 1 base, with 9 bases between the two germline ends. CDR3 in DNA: TGTGCCAGCAGGGTAGACAGGAACACCGGGGAGCTGTTTTTT. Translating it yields CASRVDRNTGELFF.

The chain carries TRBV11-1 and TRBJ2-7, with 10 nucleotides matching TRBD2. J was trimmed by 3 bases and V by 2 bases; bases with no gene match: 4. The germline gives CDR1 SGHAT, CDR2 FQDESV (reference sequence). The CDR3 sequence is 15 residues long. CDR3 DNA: TGTGCCAGCAGCTTAAATCTAGCGGGAGTCTACGAGCAGTACTTC. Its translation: CASSLNLAGVYEQYF.

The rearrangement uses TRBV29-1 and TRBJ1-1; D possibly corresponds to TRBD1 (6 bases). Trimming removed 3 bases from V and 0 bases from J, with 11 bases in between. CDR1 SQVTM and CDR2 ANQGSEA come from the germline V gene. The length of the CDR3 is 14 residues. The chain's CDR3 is CSVDIDRLNTEAFF. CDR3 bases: TGCAGCGTTGACATTGACAGGCTGAACACTGAAGCTTTCTTT.

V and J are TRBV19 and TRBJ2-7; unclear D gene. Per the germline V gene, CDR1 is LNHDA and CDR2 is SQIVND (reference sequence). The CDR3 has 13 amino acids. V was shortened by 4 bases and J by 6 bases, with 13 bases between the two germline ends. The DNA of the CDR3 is TGTGCCAGTAGTAAAACTCCACGGTTCGAGCAGTACTTC. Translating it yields CASSKTPRFEQYF.

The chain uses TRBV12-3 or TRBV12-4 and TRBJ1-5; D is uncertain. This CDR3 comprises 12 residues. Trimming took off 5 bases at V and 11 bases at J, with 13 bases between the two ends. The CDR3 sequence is CASSTPLRTQHF. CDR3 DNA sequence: TGTGCCAGCAGTACACCCTTGAGGACCCAGCATTTT.

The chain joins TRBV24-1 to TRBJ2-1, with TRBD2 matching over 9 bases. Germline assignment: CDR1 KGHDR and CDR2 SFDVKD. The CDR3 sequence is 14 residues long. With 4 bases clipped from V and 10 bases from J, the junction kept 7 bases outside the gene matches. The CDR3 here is CATSDISGGHEQFF. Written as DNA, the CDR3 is TGTGCCACCAGTGACATCAGCGGGGGGCACGAGCAGTTCTTC.

Here the CDR3 reads CASDRDSQGAFF. The CDR3 DNA is TGTGCCTCCGATCGAGACAGCCAGGGAGCTTTCTTT. The chain employs TRBV30 and TRBJ1-1; weak D call: TRBD1 (5 bases). The V gene's germline CDR1 is GTSNPN and CDR2 SVGIG (reference sequence). This CDR3 has 12 amino acids. V lost 7 bases, J lost 10 bases, and 19 bases lay in between.

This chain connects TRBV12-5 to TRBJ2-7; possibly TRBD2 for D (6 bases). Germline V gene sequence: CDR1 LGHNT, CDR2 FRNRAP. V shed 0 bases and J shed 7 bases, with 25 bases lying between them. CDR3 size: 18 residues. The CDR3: CASGLVLKARAGGGEQYF. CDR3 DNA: TGTGCTAGTGGTTTGGTACTTAAGGCTAGAGCCGGGGGTGGAGAGCAGTACTTC.

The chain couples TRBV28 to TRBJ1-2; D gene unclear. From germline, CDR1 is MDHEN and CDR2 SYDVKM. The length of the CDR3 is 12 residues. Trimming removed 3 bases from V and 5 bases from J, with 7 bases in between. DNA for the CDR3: TGTGCCAGCAGTTTTGTACAGTATGGCTACACCTTC. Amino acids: CASSFVQYGYTF.

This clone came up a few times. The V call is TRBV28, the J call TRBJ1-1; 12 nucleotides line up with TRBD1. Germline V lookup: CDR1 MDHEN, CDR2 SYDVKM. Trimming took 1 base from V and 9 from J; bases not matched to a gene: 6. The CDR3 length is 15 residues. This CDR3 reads CASSLSTGQGAQAFF. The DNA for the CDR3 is TGTGCCAGCAGTTTATCTACGGGACAGGGGGCACAAGCTTTCTTT.

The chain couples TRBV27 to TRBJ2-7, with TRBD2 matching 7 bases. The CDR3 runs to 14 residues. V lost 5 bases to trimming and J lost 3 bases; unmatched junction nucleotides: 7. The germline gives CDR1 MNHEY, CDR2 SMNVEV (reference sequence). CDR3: CASSTSDVYYEQYF. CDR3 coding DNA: TGTGCCAGCAGTACTAGCGACGTTTACTACGAGCAGTACTTC.

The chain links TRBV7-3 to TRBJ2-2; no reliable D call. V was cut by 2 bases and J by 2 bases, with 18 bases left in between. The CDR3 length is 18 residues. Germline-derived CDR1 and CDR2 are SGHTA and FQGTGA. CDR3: CASSLFTLVEVNTGELFF. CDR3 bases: TGTGCCAGCAGCTTATTTACCTTGGTAGAGGTAAACACCGGGGAGCTGTTTTTT.

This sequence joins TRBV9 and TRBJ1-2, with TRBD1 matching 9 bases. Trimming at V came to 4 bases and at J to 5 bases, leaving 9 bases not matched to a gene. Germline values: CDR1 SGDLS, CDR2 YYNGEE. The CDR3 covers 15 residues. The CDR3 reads CASSSLGTGIYGYTF. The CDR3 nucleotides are TGTGCCAGCAGCTCACTGGGGACAGGGATTTATGGCTACACCTTC. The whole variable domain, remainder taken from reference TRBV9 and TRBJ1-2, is DSGVTQTPKHLITATGQRVTLRCSPRSGDLSVYWYQQSLDQGLQFLIQYYNGEERAKGNILERFSAQQFPDLHSELNLSSLELGDSALYFCASSSLGTGIYGYTFGSGTRLTVV.

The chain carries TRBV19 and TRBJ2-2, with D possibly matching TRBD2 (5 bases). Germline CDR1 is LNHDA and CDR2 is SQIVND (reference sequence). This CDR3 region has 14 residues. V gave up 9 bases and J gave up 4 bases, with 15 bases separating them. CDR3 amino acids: CASTYPGVTGELFF. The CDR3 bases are TGTGCCAGCACCTACCCCGGGGTCACCGGGGAGCTGTTTTTT.

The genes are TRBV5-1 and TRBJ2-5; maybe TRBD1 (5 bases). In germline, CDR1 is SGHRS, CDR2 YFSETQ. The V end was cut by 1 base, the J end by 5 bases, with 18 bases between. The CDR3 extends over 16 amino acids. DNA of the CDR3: TGCGCCAGCAGCTTGCAAGGTTCAGGGTCGGGCGAGACCCAGTACTTC. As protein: CASSLQGSGSGETQYF.

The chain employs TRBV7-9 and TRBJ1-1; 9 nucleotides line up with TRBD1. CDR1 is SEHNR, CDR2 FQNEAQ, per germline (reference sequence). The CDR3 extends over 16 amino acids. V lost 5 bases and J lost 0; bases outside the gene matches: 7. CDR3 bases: TGTGCCAGCAGCCCCTACAGGGGGCAGGTGAACACTGAAGCTTTCTTT. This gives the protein CASSPYRGQVNTEAFF.

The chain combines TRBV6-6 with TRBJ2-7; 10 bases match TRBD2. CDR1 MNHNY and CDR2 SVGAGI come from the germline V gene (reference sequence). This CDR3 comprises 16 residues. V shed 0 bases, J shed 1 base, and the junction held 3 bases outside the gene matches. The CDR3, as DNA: TGTGCCAGCAGTTACTCGGGACTAGCGCTGTCCTACGAGCAGTACTTC. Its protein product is CASSYSGLALSYEQYF.

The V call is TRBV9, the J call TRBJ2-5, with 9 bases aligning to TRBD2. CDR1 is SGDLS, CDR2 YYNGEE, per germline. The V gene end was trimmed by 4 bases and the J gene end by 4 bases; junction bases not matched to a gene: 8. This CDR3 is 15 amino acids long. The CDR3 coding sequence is TGTGCCAGCAGCCCAGGGACGACTAGCGGAGAGACCCAGTACTTC. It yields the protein CASSPGTTSGETQYF. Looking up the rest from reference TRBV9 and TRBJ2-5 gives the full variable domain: DSGVTQTPKHLITATGQRVTLRCSPRSGDLSVYWYQQSLDQGLQFLIQYYNGEERAKGNILERFSAQQFPDLHSELNLSSLELGDSALYFCASSPGTTSGETQYFGPGTRLLVL.

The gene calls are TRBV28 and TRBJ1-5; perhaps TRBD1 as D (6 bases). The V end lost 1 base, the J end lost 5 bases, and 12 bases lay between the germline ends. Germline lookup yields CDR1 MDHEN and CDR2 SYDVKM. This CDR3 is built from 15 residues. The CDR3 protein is CASSLLAGAHQPQHF. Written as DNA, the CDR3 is TGTGCCAGCAGTTTATTGGCGGGGGCGCATCAGCCCCAGCATTTT.

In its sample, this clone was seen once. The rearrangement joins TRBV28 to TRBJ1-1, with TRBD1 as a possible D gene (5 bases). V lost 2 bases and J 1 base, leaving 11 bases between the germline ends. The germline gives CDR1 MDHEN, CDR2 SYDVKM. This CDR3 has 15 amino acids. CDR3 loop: CASSLIFGGNTEAFF. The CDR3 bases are TGTGCCAGCAGTTTAATTTTCGGGGGGAACACTGAAGCTTTCTTT.

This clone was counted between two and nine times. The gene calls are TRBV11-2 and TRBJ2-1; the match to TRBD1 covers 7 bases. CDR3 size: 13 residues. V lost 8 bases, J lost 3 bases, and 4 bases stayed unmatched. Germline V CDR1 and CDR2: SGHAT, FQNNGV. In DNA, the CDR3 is TGTGCCAGCCGAGACAGGGACTACAATGAGCAGTTCTTC. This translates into CASRDRDYNEQFF.

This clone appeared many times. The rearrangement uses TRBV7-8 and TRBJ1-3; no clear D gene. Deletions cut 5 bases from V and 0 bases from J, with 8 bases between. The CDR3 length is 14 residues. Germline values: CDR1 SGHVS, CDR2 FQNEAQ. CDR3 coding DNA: TGTGCCAGCAGCAGCTGGAGCTCTGGAAACACCATATATTTT. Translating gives CASSSWSSGNTIYF.